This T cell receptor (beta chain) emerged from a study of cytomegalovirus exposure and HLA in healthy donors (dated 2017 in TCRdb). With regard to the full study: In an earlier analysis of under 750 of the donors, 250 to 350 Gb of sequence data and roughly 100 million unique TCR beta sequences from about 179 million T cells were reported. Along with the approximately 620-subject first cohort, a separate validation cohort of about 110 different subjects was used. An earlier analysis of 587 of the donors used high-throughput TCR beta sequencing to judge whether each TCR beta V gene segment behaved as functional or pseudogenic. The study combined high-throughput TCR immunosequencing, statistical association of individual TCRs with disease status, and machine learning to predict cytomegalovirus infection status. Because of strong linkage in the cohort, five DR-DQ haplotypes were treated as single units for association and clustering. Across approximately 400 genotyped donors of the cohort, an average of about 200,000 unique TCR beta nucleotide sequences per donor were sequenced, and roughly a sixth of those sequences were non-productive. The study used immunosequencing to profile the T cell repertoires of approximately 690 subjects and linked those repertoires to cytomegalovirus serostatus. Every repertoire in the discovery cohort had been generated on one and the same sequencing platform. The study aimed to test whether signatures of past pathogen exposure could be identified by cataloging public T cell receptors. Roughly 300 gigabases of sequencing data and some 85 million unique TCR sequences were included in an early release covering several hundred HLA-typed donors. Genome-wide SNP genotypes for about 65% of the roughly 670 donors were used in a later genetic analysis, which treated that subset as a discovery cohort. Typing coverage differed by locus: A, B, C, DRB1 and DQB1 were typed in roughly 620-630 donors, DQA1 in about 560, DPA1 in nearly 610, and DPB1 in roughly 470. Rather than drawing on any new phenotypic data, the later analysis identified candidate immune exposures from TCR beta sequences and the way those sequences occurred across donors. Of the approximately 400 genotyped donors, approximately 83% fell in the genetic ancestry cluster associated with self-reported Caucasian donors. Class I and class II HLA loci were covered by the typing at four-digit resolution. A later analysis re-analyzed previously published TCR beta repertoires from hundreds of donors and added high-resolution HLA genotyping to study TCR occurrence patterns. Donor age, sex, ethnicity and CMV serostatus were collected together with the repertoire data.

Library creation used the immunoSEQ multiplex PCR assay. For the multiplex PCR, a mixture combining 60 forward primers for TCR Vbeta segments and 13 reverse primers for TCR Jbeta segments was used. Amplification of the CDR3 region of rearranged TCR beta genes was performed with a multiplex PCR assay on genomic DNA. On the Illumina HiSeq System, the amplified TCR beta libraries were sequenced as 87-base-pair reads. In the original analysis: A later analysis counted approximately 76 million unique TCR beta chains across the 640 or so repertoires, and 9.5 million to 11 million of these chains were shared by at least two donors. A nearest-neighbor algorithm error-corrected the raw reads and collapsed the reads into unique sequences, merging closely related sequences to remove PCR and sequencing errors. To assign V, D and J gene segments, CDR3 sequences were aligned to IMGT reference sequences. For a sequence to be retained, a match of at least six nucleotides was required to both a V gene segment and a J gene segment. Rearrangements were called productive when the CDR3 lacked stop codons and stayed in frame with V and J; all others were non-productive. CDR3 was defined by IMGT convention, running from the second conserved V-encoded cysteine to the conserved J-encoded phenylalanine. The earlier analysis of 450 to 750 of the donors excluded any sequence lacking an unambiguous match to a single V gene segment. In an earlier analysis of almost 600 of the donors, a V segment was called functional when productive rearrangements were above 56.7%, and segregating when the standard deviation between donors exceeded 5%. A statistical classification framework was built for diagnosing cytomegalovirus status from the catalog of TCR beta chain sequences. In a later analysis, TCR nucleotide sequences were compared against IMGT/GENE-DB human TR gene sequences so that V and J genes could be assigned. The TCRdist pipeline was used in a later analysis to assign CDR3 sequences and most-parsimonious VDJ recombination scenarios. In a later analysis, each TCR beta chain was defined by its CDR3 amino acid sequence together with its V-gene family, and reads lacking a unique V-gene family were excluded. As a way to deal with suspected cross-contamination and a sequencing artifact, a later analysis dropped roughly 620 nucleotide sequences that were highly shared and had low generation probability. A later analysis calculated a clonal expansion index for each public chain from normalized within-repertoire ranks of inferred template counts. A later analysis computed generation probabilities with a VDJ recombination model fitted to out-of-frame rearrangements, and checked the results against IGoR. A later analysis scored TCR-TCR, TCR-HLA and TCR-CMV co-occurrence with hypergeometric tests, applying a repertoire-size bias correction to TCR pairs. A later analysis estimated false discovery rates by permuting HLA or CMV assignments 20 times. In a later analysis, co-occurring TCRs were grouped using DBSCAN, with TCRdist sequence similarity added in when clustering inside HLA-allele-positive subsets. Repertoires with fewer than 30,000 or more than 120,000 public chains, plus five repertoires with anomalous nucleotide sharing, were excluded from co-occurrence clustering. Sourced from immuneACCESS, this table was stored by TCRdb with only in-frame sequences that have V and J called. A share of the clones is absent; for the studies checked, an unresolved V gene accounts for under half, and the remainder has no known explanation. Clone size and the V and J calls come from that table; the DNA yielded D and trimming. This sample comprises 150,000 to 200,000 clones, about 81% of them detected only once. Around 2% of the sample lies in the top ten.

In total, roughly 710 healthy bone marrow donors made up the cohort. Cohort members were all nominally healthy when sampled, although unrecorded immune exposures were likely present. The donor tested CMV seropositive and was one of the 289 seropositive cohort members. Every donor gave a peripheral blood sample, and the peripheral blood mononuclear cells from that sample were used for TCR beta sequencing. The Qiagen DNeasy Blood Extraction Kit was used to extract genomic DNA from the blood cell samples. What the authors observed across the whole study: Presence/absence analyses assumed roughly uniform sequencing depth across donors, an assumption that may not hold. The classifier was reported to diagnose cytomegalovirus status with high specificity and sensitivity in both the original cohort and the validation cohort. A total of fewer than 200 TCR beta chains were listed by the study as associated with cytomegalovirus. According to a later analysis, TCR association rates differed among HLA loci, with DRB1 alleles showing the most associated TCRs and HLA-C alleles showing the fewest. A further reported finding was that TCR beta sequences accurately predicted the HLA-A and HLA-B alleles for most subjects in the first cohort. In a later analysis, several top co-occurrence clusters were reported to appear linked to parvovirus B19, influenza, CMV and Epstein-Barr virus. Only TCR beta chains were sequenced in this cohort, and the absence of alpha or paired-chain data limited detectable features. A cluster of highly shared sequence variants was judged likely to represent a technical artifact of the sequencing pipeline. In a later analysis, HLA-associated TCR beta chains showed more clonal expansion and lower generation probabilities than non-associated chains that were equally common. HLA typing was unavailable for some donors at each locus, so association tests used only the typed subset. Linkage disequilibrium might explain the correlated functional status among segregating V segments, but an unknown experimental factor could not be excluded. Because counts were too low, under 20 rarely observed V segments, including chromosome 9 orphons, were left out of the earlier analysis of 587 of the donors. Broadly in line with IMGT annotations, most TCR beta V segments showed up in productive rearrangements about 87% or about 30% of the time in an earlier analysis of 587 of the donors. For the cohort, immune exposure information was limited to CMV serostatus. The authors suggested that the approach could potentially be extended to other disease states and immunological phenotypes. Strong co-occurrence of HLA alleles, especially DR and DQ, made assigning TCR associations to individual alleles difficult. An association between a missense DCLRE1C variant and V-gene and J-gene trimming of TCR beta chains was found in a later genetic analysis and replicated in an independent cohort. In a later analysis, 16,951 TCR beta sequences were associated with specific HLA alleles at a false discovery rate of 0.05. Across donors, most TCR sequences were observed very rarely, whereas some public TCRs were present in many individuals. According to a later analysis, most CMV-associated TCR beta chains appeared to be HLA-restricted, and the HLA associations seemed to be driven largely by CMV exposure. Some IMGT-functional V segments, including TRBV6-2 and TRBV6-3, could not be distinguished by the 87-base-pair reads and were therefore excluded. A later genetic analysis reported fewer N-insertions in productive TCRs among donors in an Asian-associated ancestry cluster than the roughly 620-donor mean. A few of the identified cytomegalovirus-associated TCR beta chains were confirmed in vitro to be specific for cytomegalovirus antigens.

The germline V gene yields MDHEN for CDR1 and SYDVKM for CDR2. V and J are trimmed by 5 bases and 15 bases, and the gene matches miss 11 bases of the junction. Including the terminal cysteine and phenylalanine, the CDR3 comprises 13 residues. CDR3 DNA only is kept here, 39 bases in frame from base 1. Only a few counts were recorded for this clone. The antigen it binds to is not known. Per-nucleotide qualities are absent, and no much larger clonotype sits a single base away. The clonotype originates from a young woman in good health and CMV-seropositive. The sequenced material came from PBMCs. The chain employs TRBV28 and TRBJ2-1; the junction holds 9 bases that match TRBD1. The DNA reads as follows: TGTGCCAGCAGTCCGACCGGGACAGGGTGTCGGTTCTTC. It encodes CASSPTGTGCRFF.